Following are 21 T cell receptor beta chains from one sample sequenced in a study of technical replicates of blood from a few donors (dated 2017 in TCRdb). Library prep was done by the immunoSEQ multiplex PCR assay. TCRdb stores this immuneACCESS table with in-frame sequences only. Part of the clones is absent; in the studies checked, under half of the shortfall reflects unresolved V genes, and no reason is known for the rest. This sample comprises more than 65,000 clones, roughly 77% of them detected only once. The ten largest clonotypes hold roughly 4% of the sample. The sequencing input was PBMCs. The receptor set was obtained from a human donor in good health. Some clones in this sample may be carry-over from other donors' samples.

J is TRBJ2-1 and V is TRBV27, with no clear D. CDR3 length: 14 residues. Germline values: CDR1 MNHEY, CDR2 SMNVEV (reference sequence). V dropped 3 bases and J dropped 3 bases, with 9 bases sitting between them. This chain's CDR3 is CASSFGLGYNEQFF. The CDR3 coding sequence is TGTGCCAGCAGTTTTGGGCTGGGCTACAATGAGCAGTTCTTC.

The CDR3, as DNA: TGTGCCACCAGCAGTAAAGAGGGGACAGGGGGTCCTACCGGGGAGCTGTTTTTT. It specifies CATSSKEGTGGPTGELFF. The chain combines TRBV15 with TRBJ2-2, with 11 bases matching TRBD1. Germline CDR1 LNHNV, CDR2 YYDKDF (reference sequence). The junction had 11 bases not matched to a gene; V was cut back by 3 bases and J by 5 bases. The CDR3 spans 18 residues. The whole variable domain, remainder taken from reference TRBV15 and TRBJ2-2, is DAMVIQNPRYQVTQFGKPVTLSCSQTLNHNVMYWYQQKSSQAPKLLFHYYDKDFNNEADTPDNFQSRRPNTSFCFLDIRSPGLGDTAMYLCATSSKEGTGGPTGELFFGEGSRLTVL.

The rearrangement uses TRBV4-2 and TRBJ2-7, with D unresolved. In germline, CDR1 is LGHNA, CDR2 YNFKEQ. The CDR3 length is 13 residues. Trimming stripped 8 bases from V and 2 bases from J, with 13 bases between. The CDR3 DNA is TGTGCCAGCGGCTTCAGCGTCACCTACGAGCAGTACTTC. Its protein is CASGFSVTYEQYF.

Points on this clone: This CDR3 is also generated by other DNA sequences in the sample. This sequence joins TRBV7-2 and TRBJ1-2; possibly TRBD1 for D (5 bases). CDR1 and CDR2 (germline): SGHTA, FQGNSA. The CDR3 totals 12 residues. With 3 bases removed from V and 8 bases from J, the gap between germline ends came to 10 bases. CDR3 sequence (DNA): TGTGCCAGCAGCTTGGGGGGACCGGGCTACACCTTC. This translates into CASSLGGPGYTF.

The CDR3 sequence: CASSVYGTGSGTARQPQHF. In DNA, the CDR3 is TGTGCCAGCAGTGTTTACGGGACAGGGTCGGGGACGGCGCGTCAGCCCCAGCATTTT. The chain employs TRBV2 and TRBJ1-5; TRBD1 aligns across 9 bases. V dropped 4 bases and J dropped 6; count of bases not matched to a gene: 19. Germline CDR1 SNHLY, CDR2 FYNNEI. The CDR3 loop spans 19 amino acids.

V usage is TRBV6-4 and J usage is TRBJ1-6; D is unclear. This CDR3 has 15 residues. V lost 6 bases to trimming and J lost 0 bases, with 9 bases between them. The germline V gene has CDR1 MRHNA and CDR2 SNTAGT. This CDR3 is CASRIGSSYNSPLHF. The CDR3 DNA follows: TGTGCCAGCAGAATAGGGAGCTCCTATAATTCACCCCTCCACTTT.

CDR3 coding DNA: TGTGCCAGCAGCTTAAATGCGGACAATGAGCAGTTCTTC. This translates into CASSLNADNEQFF. The chain has TRBV7-3 and TRBJ2-1; no clear D. Trimming stripped 1 base from V and 5 bases from J, with 6 bases between. Germline V gene lookup returns CDR1 SGHTA and CDR2 FQGTGA. This CDR3 has 13 residues.

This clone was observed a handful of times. CDR3 sequence reads: CASSTIATGTQYF. CDR3 nucleotides: TGTGCCAGCAGCACCATAGCGACAGGGACCCAGTACTTC. The chain combines TRBV11-2 with TRBJ2-5, with TRBD1 as a possible D gene (6 bases). The CDR3 length is 13 residues. V was cut by 5 bases and J by 7 bases, with 14 bases left in between. The V gene's germline CDR1 is SGHAT and CDR2 FQNNGV. Supplemented by reference TRBV11-2 and TRBJ2-5, the full variable domain reads EAGVAQSPRYKIIEKRQSVAFWCNPISGHATLYWYQQILGQGPKLLIQFQNNGVVDDSQLPKDRFSAERLKGVDSTLKIQPAKLEDSAVYLCASSTIATGTQYFGPGTRLLVL.

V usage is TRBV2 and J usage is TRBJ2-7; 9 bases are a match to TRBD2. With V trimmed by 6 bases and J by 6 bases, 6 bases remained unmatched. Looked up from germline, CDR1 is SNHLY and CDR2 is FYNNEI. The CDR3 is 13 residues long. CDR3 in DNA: TGTGCCAGCAGAGTAGCGGGAGTGGGCGAGCAGTACTTC. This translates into CASRVAGVGEQYF.

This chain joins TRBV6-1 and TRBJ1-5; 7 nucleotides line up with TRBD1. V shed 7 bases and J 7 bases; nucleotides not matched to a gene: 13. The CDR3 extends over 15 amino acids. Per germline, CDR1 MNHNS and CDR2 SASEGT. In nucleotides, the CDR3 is TGTGCCAGCACCCTAGAAAGGGGGCCGCGGCAGCCCCAGCATTTT. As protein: CASTLERGPRQPQHF.

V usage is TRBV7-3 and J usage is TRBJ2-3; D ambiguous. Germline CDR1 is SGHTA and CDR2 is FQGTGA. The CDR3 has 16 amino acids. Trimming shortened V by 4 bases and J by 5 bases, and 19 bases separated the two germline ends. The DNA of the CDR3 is TGTGCCAGCAGCTCCTCGAGACCCAACCGAGGAGATACGCAGTATTTT. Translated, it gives CASSSSRPNRGDTQYF.

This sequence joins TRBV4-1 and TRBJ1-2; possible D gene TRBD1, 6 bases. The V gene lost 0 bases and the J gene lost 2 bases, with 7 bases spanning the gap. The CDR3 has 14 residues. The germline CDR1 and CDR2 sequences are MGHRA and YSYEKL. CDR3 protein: CASSQDQGNYGYTF. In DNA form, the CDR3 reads TGCGCCAGCAGCCAAGATCAGGGGAACTATGGCTACACCTTC.

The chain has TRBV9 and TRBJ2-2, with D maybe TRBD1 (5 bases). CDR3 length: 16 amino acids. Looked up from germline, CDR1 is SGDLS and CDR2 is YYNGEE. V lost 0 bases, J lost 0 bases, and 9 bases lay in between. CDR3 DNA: TGTGCCAGCAGCGTAGAGGCCAGGGCGAACACCGGGGAGCTGTTTTTT. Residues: CASSVEARANTGELFF. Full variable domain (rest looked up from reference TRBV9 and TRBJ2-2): DSGVTQTPKHLITATGQRVTLRCSPRSGDLSVYWYQQSLDQGLQFLIQYYNGEERAKGNILERFSAQQFPDLHSELNLSSLELGDSALYFCASSVEARANTGELFFGEGSRLTVL.

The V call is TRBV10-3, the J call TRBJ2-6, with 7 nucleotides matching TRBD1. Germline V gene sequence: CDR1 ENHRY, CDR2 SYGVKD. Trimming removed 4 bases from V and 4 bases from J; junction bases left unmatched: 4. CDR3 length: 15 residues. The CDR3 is CAISVDRAGANVLTF. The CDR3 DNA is TGTGCCATCAGTGTTGACAGGGCCGGGGCCAACGTCCTGACTTTC.

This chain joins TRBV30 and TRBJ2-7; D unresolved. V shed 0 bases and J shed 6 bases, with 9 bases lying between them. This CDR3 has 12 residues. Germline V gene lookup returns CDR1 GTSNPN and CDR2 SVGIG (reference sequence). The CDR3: CAWSVLSSEQYF. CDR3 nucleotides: TGTGCCTGGAGTGTACTAAGTAGCGAGCAGTACTTC.

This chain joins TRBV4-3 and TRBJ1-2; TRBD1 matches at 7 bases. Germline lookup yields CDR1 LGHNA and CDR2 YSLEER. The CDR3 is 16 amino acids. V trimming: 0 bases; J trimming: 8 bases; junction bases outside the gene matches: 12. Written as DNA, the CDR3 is TGCGCCAGCAGCCAAGAATTTGTCGGACAGGTTAGGGGCTACACCTTC. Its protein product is CASSQEFVGQVRGYTF.

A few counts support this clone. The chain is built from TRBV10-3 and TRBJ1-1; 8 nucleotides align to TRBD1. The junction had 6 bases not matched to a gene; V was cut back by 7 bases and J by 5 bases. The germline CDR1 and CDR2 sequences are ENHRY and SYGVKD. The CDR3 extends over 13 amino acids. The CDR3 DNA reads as TGTGCCATCAAAGACAGGGGTCTAACTGAAGCTTTCTTT. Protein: CAIKDRGLTEAFF.

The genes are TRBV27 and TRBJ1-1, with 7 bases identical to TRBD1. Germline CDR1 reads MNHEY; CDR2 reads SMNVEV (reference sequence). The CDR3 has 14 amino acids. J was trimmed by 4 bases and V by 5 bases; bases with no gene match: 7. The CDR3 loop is CASSLEQGITEAFF. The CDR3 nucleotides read TGTGCCAGCAGTCTCGAACAGGGGATCACTGAAGCTTTCTTT.

CDR3 DNA sequence: TGTGCCAGCTCACCCACAGGGGAGACAGATTCACCCCTCCACTTT. This codes for CASSPTGETDSPLHF. This chain uses TRBV18 with TRBJ1-6, with 7 bases matching TRBD1. The CDR3 is 15 amino acids. Germline CDR1 reads KGHSH; CDR2 reads LQKENI. V trimming: 3 bases; J trimming: 8 bases; junction bases outside the gene matches: 7.

Here the CDR3 DNA reads TGCAGCGTTGAAGTCAATACAGGGACCTCCTACGAGCAGTACTTC. Translation: CSVEVNTGTSYEQYF. The chain couples TRBV29-1 to TRBJ2-7, with TRBD1 as a possible D gene (6 bases). The CDR3 covers 15 residues. V was cut by 1 base and J by 0 bases, with 13 bases left in between. The germline gives CDR1 SQVTM, CDR2 ANQGSEA.

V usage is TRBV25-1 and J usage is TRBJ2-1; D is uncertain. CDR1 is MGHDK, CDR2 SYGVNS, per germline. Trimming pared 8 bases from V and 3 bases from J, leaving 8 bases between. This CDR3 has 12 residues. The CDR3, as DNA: TGTGCCAGCCGGCGGCTCTACAATGAGCAGTTCTTC. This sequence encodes CASRRLYNEQFF.